One and the same sample provided the 28 T cell receptor beta chains below, sequenced in a study of blood T cells in healthy people across ages. Primed by a sample-barcoded 5' primer and a J-beta primer mix, a second PCR proceeded for about 7 to 11 cycles. Each CDR3 protein gets one entry after TCRdb re-called the 5' RACE reads with MiXCR. Counted here are around 500,000 distinct CDR3 sequences, around 48% occurring once; the ten biggest clones make up about 22%. Sequenced input: blood. The source of these receptors is an elderly man in good health.

This clonotype appeared many times. The chain joins TRBV6-5 to TRBJ2-1; a possible D gene is TRBD1 (5 bases). The CDR3 has 15 amino acids. V lost 2 bases to trimming and J lost 5 bases, with 13 bases between them. The germline gives CDR1 MNHEY, CDR2 SVGAGI. This chain's CDR3 is CASSYRPLGHNEQFF. The CDR3 nucleotides read TGTGCCAGCAGTTACCGGCCCCTGGGGCACAATGAGCAGTTCTTC.

V is TRBV4-1 and J is TRBJ1-4, with 10 bases that match TRBD1. CDR3 size: 15 residues. V was clipped by 3 bases and J by 4 bases; unmatched bases: 2. Germline CDR1 reads MGHRA; CDR2 reads YSYEKL. CDR3 coding DNA: TGCGCCAGCAGCCAGACAGGGGGCCTTAATGAAAAACTGTTTTTT. Its translation: CASSQTGGLNEKLFF.

The rearrangement uses TRBV7-3 and TRBJ1-2; possible D gene TRBD1, 6 bases. The CDR3 covers 15 residues. V lost 6 bases and J 7 bases, leaving 21 bases between the germline ends. The germline gives CDR1 SGHTA, CDR2 FQGTGA. CDR3 amino acids: CASSSPRAGVTGYTF. For the CDR3, the DNA is TGTGCCAGCAGTTCCCCCCGAGCAGGGGTAACTGGCTACACCTTC.

V and J are TRBV4-2 and TRBJ1-4, with D tentatively TRBD1 (5 bases). Germline values: CDR1 LGHNA, CDR2 YNFKEQ. Trimming removed 0 bases at V and 8 bases at J, with 10 bases between. This CDR3 is 14 amino acids long. The CDR3 bases are TGTGCCAGCAGCCAAGAGGGGCAGGTAGAAAAACTGTTTTTT. Amino acid sequence: CASSQEGQVEKLFF.

V is TRBV20-1 and J is TRBJ1-6; 8 bases fit TRBD1. The CDR3 covers 13 residues. V lost 5 bases to trimming and J lost 10 bases; unmatched junction nucleotides: 7. The germline V gene has CDR1 DFQATT and CDR2 SNEGSKA (reference sequence). DNA for the CDR3: TGCAGTGCTGGACAGGGAGTTAAGTCACCCCTCCACTTT. Its protein product is CSAGQGVKSPLHF.

The J gene is TRBJ2-3, the V gene TRBV29-1, with 10 bases identical to TRBD1. Germline V CDR1 and CDR2: SQVTM, ANQGSEA. The CDR3 is 13 amino acids. V shed 8 bases, J shed 3 bases, and the junction held 5 bases outside the gene matches. CDR3 sequence reads: CSIADRGTDTQYF. Written as DNA, the CDR3 is TGCAGCATCGCGGACAGGGGGACAGATACGCAGTATTTT.

V usage is TRBV7-2 and J usage is TRBJ1-2; the D is unclear. V was clipped by 5 bases and J by 7 bases, with 17 bases between them. Germline assignment: CDR1 SGHTA and CDR2 FQGNSA. The CDR3 totals 14 residues. CDR3 nucleotide sequence: TGTGCCAGCAGCATTCAAGTCGGGTCAGGTGGCTACACCTTC. Translation gives CASSIQVGSGGYTF.

This clonotype was seen ten or more times. CDR3 amino acids: CASTGGYGYTF. The CDR3 nucleotides read TGTGCCAGCACAGGCGGCTATGGCTACACCTTC. The chain recombines TRBV6-6 with TRBJ1-2; D gene ambiguous. The CDR3 spans 11 residues. V gave up 7 bases and J gave up 4 bases, with 7 bases separating them. The V gene's germline CDR1 is MNHNY and CDR2 SVGAGI (reference sequence).

This clonotype has more than one count but fewer than ten. The V gene is TRBV28, the J gene TRBJ2-5; D unresolved. From germline, CDR1 is MDHEN and CDR2 SYDVKM. CDR3 length: 9 amino acids. CDR3 bases: TGTGATTGGCAAGAGACCCAGTACTTC. Amino acid sequence: CDWQETQYF.

This chain uses TRBV6-2 or TRBV6-3 with TRBJ1-1; 9 nucleotides align to TRBD1. Germline-derived CDR1 and CDR2 are MNHEY and SVGEGT. The junction had 9 bases not matched to a gene; V was cut back by 6 bases and J by 1 base. The CDR3 contains 16 residues. For the CDR3, the DNA is TGTGCCAGCAGCCTCGTTCCGGGACAGGGGAACACTGAAGCTTTCTTT. Its protein product is CASSLVPGQGNTEAFF.

The chain recombines TRBV6-5 with TRBJ2-3, with TRBD1 identical over 7 bases. Per germline, CDR1 MNHEY and CDR2 SVGAGI. Trimming took 9 bases from V and 1 from J; bases not matched to a gene: 10. The CDR3 totals 15 residues. The CDR3 DNA follows: TGTGCCAGTAGCTACAAGGGGGCTGGCACAGATACGCAGTATTTT. Translation: CASSYKGAGTDTQYF.

The genes are TRBV5-5 and TRBJ2-1; D is ambiguous. CDR1 SGHKS and CDR2 YYEKEE come from the germline V gene (reference sequence). This CDR3 has 12 residues. V was shortened by 0 bases and J by 6 bases, with 4 bases between the two germline ends. The CDR3 here is CASSLGRNEQFF. Written as DNA, the CDR3 is TGTGCCAGCAGCTTGGGACGCAATGAGCAGTTCTTC.

J is TRBJ2-7 and V is TRBV12-3 or TRBV12-4; 8 nucleotides line up with TRBD1. This CDR3 has 15 amino acids. V shed 4 bases, J shed 2 bases, and the junction held 7 bases outside the gene matches. The DNA of the CDR3 is TGTGCCAGCAGTTACAGGACAGGGACGACCTACGAGCAGTACTTC. This encodes CASSYRTGTTYEQYF.

This chain links TRBV9 with TRBJ2-7; a possible D gene is TRBD1 (6 bases). V was clipped by 4 bases and J by 3 bases, with 14 bases between them. This CDR3 spans 14 amino acids. CDR1 and CDR2 from the germline V gene are SGDLS and YYNGEE. The CDR3, as DNA: TGTGCCAGCAGCCCAGGACAGACACTCTACGAGCAGTACTTC. It specifies CASSPGQTLYEQYF.

The V and J genes are TRBV12-3 or TRBV12-4 and TRBJ2-4; D is unclear. Judging by the DNA end, TRBJ2-7 fits better; the J call may be wrong. CDR3 length: 13 residues. The CDR3 DNA reads as TGTGCCAGCAGTTTAGGGGCCCCCTACGAGCAGTACTTC. Protein sequence: CASSLGAPYEQYF.

There are a few counts of this clonotype. V gene TRBV7-9 combines with J gene TRBJ2-5; TRBD1 agrees at 9 bases. The J call is uncertain, as TRBJ2-7 better fits the DNA end. Germline values: CDR1 SEHNR, CDR2 FQNEAQ (reference sequence). This CDR3 has 14 amino acids. CDR3 sequence (DNA): TGTGCCAGCAGCGGCTGGGACAGGGACTCCGAGCAGTACTTC. As protein: CASSGWDRDSEQYF.

The J gene is TRBJ1-5, the V gene TRBV30; tentative D call: TRBD1 (5 bases). The V gene's germline CDR1 is GTSNPN and CDR2 SVGIG (reference sequence). Trimming left V 3 bases short and J 7 bases short, with 16 bases between. The length of the CDR3 is 14 residues. CDR3 region: CAWSAGLGDQPQHF. CDR3 bases: TGTGCCTGGAGCGCGGGACTTGGGGACCAGCCCCAGCATTTT.

This chain joins TRBV5-1 and TRBJ2-5, with a tentative D call TRBD2 (5 bases). Trimming took 0 bases from V and 5 from J, leaving 14 bases between them. CDR1 and CDR2 from the germline V gene are SGHRS and YFSETQ. The CDR3 covers 15 residues. The CDR3 protein is CASSLGEGVYETQYF. The CDR3 coding sequence is TGCGCCAGCAGCTTGGGTGAGGGAGTTTATGAGACCCAGTACTTC.

This clonotype was seen more than once but under ten times. The chain couples TRBV7-2 to TRBJ1-5; D unclear. V was pared by 0 bases and J by 5 bases, with 8 bases between. The CDR3 runs 14 residues. Germline-derived CDR1 and CDR2 are SGHTA and FQGNSA. Here the CDR3 reads CASSLAPGDQPQHF. For the CDR3, the DNA is TGTGCCAGCAGCTTAGCGCCCGGGGATCAGCCCCAGCATTTT.

In DNA form, the CDR3 reads TGTGCCAGCAGCTTAGTCGTGGGGGGCGGCACAGATACGCAGTATTTT. Its protein product is CASSLVVGGGTDTQYF. V is TRBV7-9 and J is TRBJ2-3; possibly TRBD1 or TRBD2 for D (6 bases each). Trimming removed 1 base from V and 1 base from J, with 12 bases in between. Germline V gene sequence: CDR1 SEHNR, CDR2 FQNEAQ (reference sequence). The CDR3 runs to 16 residues.

The rearrangement uses TRBV7-9 and TRBJ2-3; 9 bases match TRBD2. Germline-derived CDR1 and CDR2 are SEHNR and FQNEAQ (reference sequence). The CDR3 spans 16 residues. V dropped 4 bases and J dropped 6; count of bases not matched to a gene: 11. CDR3 DNA: TGTGCCAGCAGCTCCGTAATGGCGGGAGGGGTGGATACGCAGTATTTT. Its protein product is CASSSVMAGGVDTQYF.

This chain joins TRBV20-1 and TRBJ2-4; D gene ambiguous. Germline CDR1 reads DFQATT; CDR2 reads SNEGSKA (reference sequence). V was clipped by 6 bases and J by 7 bases, with 22 bases between them. CDR3 length: 15 residues. CDR3 nucleotide sequence: TGCAGTGCCCACGACTCGTCCCCCTACCCGAACATTCAGTACTTC. Encoded protein: CSAHDSSPYPNIQYF.

The chain carries TRBV28 and TRBJ2-3, with 8 bases identical to TRBD2. CDR1 is MDHEN, CDR2 SYDVKM, per germline. There are 15 residues in the CDR3. Unmatched junction bases numbered 6, after V lost 6 bases and J lost 1 base. In DNA form, the CDR3 reads TGTGCCAGCAGCCCAAGCGGGAGCGGCACAGATACGCAGTATTTT. The encoded protein is CASSPSGSGTDTQYF.

Only a few counts were recorded for this clonotype. This chain links TRBV7-2 with TRBJ2-1; no reliable D call. The V gene's germline CDR1 is SGHTA and CDR2 FQGNSA. The CDR3 is 12 amino acids. The V end lost 4 bases, the J end lost 8 bases, and 9 bases lay between the germline ends. CDR3 loop: CASSSSTYEQFF. The CDR3 DNA is TGTGCCAGCAGCTCTAGTACCTATGAGCAGTTCTTC.

This clonotype was recorded a few times. The gene calls are TRBV20-1 and TRBJ2-1; no clear D gene. CDR3 length: 10 amino acids. The germline CDR1 and CDR2 sequences are DFQATT and SNEGSKA (reference sequence). Trimming removed 6 bases from V and 6 bases from J, with 6 bases in between. The DNA of the CDR3 is TGCAGTGCCCCCCGCAATGAGCAGTTCTTC. It is translated as CSAPRNEQFF.

The chain links TRBV27 to TRBJ2-7; 12 nucleotides line up with TRBD2. The CDR3 sequence is 15 residues long. V was clipped by 5 bases and J by 4 bases; unmatched bases: 6. Looked up from germline, CDR1 is MNHEY and CDR2 is SMNVEV (reference sequence). CDR3 amino acids: CASSRLAGEGYEQYF. The CDR3 DNA reads as TGTGCCAGCAGTAGACTAGCGGGAGAGGGGTACGAGCAGTACTTC.

The rearrangement joins TRBV12-3 or TRBV12-4 to TRBJ2-7; perhaps TRBD1 as D (6 bases). The length of the CDR3 is 14 residues. Trimming pared 5 bases from V and 4 bases from J, leaving 15 bases between. CDR3 sequence: CASSDTGFRYEQYF. The CDR3 DNA follows: TGTGCCAGCAGTGATACAGGGTTTAGATACGAGCAGTACTTC.

In this sample, this clonotype turned up a few times. This chain connects TRBV20-1 to TRBJ1-1; the D is unclear. The V end lost 5 bases, the J end lost 1 base, and 11 bases lay between the germline ends. CDR1 and CDR2 from the germline V gene are DFQATT and SNEGSKA (reference sequence). The CDR3 spans 13 residues. CDR3 protein: CSAGLAENTEAFF. CDR3 DNA: TGCAGTGCTGGCCTGGCTGAGAACACTGAAGCTTTCTTT.